The 3 T cell receptor beta chains in this list originate from one sample, sequenced in a study of blood T cell repertoires in COVID-19. This table comes from immunoSEQ multiplex PCR, and its TCRdb copy is limited to in-frame clones, with some not included. Of 200,000 to 250,000 clones in the sample, 81% are singletons; the top ten hold about 10%. What was sequenced was PBMCs or T cells enriched from blood (not recorded which). These receptors all stem from a man between 35 and 55 years old who had recovered from COVID-19.

To note about this clone: Within the sample, other DNA sequences also encode this same CDR3. The chain carries TRBV6-5 and TRBJ2-7; 10 bases match TRBD1. This CDR3 is built from 15 residues. Germline V lookup: CDR1 MNHEY, CDR2 SVGAGI. The V and J ends lost 5 bases and 2 bases, in that order; junction bases with no gene match: 6. The CDR3 sequence: CASSPRDRGPYEQYF. CDR3 in DNA: TGTGCCAGCAGTCCACGGGACAGGGGCCCCTACGAGCAGTACTTC.

This chain uses TRBV6-4 with TRBJ1-6, with D maybe TRBD1 (6 bases). Trimming left V 2 bases short and J 9 bases short, with 11 bases between. The germline V gene encodes CDR1 MRHNA and CDR2 SNTAGT. This CDR3 region has 14 residues. This chain's CDR3 is CASSDGTLGSPLHF. CDR3 coding DNA: TGTGCCAGCAGTGACGGGACACTGGGTTCACCCCTCCACTTT.

V gene TRBV7-9 combines with J gene TRBJ1-2, with 11 bases matching TRBD1. This CDR3 is built from 15 residues. The germline V gene encodes CDR1 SEHNR and CDR2 FQNEAQ (reference sequence). The trim removed 5 bases at V and 7 bases at J, leaving 9 bases unmatched. The CDR3 DNA follows: TGTGCCAGCAGCGGACGGACAGGGGGCGTCGCTGGCTACACCTTC. It codes for CASSGRTGGVAGYTF.